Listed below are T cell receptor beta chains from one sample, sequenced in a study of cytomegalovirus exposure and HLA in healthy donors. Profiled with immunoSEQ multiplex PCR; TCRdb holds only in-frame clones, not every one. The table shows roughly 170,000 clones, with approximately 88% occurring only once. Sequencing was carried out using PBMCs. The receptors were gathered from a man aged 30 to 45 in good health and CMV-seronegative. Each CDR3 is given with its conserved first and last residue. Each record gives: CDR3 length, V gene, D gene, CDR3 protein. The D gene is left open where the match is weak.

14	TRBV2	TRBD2	CASSAGLAGGEQYF
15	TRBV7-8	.	CASSLVTRSPGELFF
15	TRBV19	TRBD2	CASSIAGGSTDTQYF
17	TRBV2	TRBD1	CASSDVTGDRGTDTQYF
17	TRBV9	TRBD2	CASSERGLAGKTGELFF
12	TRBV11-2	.	CASSSTNTEAFF
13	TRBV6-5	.	CASLRGEGYGYTF
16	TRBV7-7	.	CASSLLTGLPQETQYF
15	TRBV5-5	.	CASSAGWGPTEKLFF
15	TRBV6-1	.	CASTPLIAVNYEQYF
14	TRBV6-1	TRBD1	CASSEAGGPDGYTF
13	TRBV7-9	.	CASSLTGPYEQYF
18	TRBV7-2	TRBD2	CASSLDRLAGYDTGELFF
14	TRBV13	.	CASSPTARGHEQYF
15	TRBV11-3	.	CASSLLTGNTGELFF
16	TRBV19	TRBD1	CASSIPTGAGTGELFF
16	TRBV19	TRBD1	CASSIDSGTGANEQFF
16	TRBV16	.	CASSPPFVPLRGGYTF
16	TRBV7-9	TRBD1	CASSLTFDRGPNEQYF
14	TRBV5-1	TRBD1	CASSLNRGSYEQYF
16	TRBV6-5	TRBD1	CASSYAGTGIEVRAFF
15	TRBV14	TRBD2	CASSFGRSSYNEQFF
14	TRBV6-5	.	CASSYSGSSYEQYF